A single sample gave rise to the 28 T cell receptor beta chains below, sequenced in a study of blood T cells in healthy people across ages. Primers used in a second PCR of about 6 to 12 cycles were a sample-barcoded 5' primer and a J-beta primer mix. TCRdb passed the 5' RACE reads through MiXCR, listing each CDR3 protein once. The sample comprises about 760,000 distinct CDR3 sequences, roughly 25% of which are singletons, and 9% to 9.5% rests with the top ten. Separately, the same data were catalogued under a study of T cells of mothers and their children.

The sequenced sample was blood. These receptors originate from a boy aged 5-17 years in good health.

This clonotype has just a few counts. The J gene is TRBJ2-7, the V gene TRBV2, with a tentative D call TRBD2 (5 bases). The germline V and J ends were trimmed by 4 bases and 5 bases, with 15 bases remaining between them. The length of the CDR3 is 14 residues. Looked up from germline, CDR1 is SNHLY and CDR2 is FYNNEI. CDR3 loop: CASSGDGVKNEQYF. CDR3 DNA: TGTGCCAGCAGTGGAGACGGGGTGAAGAACGAGCAGTACTTC.

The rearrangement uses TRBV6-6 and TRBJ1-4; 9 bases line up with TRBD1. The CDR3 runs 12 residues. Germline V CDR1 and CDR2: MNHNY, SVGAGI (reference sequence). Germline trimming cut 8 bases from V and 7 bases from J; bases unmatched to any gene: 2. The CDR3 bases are TGTGCCAGCCGGGACAGGGTTGAAAAACTGTTTTTT. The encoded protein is CASRDRVEKLFF.

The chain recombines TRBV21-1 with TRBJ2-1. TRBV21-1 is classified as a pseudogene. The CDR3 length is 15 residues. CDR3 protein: CASSKTWGLSNEQFF. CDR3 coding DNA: TGTGCCAGCAGCAAAACGTGGGGCCTATCAAATGAGCAGTTCTTC.

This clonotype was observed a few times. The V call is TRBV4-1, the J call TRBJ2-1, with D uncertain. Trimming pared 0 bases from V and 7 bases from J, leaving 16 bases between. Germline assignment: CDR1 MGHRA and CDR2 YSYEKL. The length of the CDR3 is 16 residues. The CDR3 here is CASSQDWAASGNEQFF. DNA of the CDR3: TGCGCCAGCAGCCAAGATTGGGCGGCTTCCGGGAATGAGCAGTTCTTC.

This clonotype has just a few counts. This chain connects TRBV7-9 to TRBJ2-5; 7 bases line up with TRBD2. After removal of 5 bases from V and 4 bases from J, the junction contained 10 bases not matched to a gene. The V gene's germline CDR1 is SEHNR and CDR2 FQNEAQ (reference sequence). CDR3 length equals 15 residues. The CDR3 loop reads CASSPIKREPETQYF. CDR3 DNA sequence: TGTGCCAGCAGCCCAATCAAGCGGGAACCAGAGACCCAGTACTTC.

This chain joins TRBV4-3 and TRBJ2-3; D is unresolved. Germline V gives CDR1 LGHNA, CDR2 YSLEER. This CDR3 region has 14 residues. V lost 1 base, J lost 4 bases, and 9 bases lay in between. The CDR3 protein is CASSQGVLADTQYF. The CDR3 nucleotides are TGCGCCAGCAGCCAAGGGGTGCTCGCAGATACGCAGTATTTT.

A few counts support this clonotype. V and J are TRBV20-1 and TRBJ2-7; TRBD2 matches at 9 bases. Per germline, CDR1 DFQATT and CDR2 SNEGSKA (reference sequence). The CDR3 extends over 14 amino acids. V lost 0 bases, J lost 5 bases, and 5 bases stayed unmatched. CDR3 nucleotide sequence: TGCAGTGCTAGAGATTCGGCGGGGGGGGACGAGCAGTACTTC. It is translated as CSARDSAGGDEQYF.

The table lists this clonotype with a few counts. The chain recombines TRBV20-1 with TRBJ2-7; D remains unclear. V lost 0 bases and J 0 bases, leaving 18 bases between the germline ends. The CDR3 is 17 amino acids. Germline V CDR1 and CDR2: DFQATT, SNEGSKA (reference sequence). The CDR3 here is CSARDWQSTKSSYEQYF. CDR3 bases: TGCAGTGCTAGAGATTGGCAGTCCACTAAGAGCTCCTACGAGCAGTACTTC.

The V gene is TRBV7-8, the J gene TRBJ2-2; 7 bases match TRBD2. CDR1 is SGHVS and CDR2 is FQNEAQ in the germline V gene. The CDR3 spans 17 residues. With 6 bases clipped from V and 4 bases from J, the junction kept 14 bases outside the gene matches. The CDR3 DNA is TGTGCCAGCAGTGTACGCGGGAGAGGGGTGACCACCGGGGAGCTGTTTTTT. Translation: CASSVRGRGVTTGELFF.

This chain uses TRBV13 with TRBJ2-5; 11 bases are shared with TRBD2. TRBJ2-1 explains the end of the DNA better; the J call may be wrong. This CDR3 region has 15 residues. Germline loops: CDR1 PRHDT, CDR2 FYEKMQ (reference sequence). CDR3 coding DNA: TGTGCCAGCACCTGGGGACTAGCGGCTTACAATGAGCAGTTCTTC. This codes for CASTWGLAAYNEQFF.

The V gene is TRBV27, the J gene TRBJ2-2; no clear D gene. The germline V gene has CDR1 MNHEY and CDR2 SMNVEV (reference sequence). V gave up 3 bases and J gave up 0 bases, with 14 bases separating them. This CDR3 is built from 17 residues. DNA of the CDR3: TGTGCCAGCAGTTTTATCGGGCCCCAGTCGAACACCGGGGAGCTGTTTTTT. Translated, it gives CASSFIGPQSNTGELFF.

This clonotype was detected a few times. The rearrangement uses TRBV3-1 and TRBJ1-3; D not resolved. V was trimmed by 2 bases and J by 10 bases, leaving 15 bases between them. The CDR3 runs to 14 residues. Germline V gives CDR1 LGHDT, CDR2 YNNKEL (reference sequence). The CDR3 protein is CASSQSAPILTIYF. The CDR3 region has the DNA TGTGCCAGCAGCCAATCGGCCCCGATTTTAACCATATATTTT.

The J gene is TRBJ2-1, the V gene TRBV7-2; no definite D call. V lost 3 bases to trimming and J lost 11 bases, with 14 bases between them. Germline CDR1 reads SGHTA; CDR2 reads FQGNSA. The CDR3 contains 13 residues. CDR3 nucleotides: TGTGCCAGCAGCTTTGACCCCGGAATACAGCAGTTCTTC. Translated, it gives CASSFDPGIQQFF. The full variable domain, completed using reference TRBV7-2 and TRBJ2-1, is GAGVSQSPSNKVTEKGKDVELRCDPISGHTALYWYRQSLGQGLEFLIYFQGNSAPDKSGLPSDRFSAERTGGSVSTLTIQRTQQEDSAVYLCASSFDPGIQQFFGPGTRLTVL.

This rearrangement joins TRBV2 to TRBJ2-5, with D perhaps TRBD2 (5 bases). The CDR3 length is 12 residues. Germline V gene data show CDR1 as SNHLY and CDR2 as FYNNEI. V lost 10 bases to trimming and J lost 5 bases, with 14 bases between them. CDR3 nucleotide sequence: TGTGCCATAGAAGGGAGTGCGGAGACCCAGTACTTC. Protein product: CAIEGSAETQYF.

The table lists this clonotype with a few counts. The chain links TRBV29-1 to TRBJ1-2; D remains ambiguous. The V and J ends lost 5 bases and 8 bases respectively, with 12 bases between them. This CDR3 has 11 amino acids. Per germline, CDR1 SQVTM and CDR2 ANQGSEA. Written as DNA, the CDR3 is TGCAGCGTTCCATCGGAGGAGGGCTACACCTTC. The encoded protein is CSVPSEEGYTF.

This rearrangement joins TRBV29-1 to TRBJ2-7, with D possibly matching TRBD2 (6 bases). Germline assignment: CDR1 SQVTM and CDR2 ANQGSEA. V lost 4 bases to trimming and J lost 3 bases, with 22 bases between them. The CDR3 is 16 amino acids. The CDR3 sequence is CSVGGRTGLTNYEQYF. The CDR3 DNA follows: TGCAGCGTTGGAGGTAGGACGGGACTTACAAACTACGAGCAGTACTTC.

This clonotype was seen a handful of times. CDR3 sequence reads: CASSEGPWGQFF. The CDR3, as DNA: TGCGCCAGCAGTGAGGGTCCCTGGGGGCAGTTCTTC. J is TRBJ2-5 and V is TRBV10-2, with unresolved D. The DNA end is a closer match to TRBJ2-1, so the J assignment may be wrong. The CDR3 totals 12 residues. Germline lookup yields CDR1 WSHSY and CDR2 SAAADI.

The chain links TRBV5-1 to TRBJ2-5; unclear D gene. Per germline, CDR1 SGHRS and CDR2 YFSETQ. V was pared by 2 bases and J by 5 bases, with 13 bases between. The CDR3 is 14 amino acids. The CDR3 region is CASSLLSGQETQYF. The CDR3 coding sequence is TGCGCCAGCAGCTTATTATCGGGCCAGGAGACCCAGTACTTC.

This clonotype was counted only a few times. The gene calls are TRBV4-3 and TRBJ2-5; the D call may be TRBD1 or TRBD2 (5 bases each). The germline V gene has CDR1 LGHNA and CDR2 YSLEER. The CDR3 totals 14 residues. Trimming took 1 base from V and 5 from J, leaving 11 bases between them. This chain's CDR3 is CASSQGSGTETQYF. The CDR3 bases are TGCGCCAGCAGCCAAGGTTCCGGGACCGAGACCCAGTACTTC.

The CDR3 reads CASSLDTGLAGRAREQYF. In DNA form, the CDR3 reads TGTGCCAGCAGCTTAGATACTGGACTAGCGGGACGGGCCCGCGAGCAGTACTTC. The J gene is TRBJ2-7, the V gene TRBV7-2; the match to TRBD2 covers 12 bases. The germline gives CDR1 SGHTA, CDR2 FQGNSA. J was trimmed by 6 bases and V by 1 base; bases with no gene match: 13. The CDR3 length is 18 residues.

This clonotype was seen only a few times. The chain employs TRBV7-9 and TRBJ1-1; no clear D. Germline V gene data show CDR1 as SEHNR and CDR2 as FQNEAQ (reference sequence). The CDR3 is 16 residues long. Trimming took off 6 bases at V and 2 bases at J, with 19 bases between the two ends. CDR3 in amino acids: CASRVVDAAKNTEAFF. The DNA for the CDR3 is TGTGCCAGCAGAGTAGTAGACGCGGCGAAAAACACTGAAGCTTTCTTT. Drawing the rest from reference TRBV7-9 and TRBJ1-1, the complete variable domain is DTGVSQNPRHKITKRGQNVTFRCDPISEHNRLYWYRQTLGQGPEFLTYFQNEAQLEKSRLLSDRFSAERPKGSFSTLEIQRTEQGDSAMYLCASRVVDAAKNTEAFFGQGTRLTVV.

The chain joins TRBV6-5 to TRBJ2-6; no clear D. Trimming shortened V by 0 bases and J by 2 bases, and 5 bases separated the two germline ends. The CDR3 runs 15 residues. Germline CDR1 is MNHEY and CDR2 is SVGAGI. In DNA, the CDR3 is TGTGCCAGCAGTTACTCCTCCACTGGGGCCAACGTCCTGACTTTC. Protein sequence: CASSYSSTGANVLTF.

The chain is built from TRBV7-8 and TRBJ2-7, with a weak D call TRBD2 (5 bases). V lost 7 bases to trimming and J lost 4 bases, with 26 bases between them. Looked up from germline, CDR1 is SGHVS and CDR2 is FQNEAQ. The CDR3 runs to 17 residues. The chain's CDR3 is CASNGKRLPKGEYEQYF. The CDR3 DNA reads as TGTGCCAGCAACGGGAAGCGGCTCCCGAAAGGCGAATACGAGCAGTACTTC.

The CDR3 bases are TGTGCCAGCAGCTTAGTCGGGTCAGGGGGGACCAATGAGCAGTTCTTC. Translating gives CASSLVGSGGTNEQFF. The chain joins TRBV7-8 to TRBJ2-1; D perhaps matches TRBD1 (7 bases). CDR3 length: 16 amino acids. CDR1 SGHVS and CDR2 FQNEAQ come from the germline V gene. V lost 1 base to trimming and J lost 6 bases, with 16 bases between them.

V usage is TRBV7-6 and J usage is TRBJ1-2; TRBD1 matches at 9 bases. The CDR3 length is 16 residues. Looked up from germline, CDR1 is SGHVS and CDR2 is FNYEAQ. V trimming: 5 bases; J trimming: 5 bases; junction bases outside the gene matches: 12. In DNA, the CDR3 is TGTGCCAGCAGCCAATCCCCGACAGGGGGGTTGTATGGCTACACCTTC. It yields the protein CASSQSPTGGLYGYTF. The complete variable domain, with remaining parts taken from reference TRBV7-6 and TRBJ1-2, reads GAGVSQSPRYKVTKRGQDVALRCDPISGHVSLYWYRQALGQGPEFLTYFNYEAQQDKSGLPNDRFSAERPEGSISTLTIQRTEQRDSAMYRCASSQSPTGGLYGYTFGSGTRLTVV.

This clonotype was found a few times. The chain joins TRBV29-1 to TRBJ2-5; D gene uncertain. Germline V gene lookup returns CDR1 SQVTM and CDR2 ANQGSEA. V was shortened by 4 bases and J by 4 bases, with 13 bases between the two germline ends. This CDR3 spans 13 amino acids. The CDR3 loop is CSVGENLRETQYF. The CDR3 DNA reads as TGCAGCGTTGGGGAAAACTTGCGAGAGACCCAGTACTTC.

CDR3 region: CASIPVGVQNTGELFF. CDR3 nucleotides: TGTGCCAGCATCCCGGTGGGGGTCCAGAACACCGGGGAGCTGTTTTTT. The chain recombines TRBV5-5 with TRBJ2-2; D possibly uses TRBD1 or TRBD2 (5 bases each). Germline lookup yields CDR1 SGHKS and CDR2 YYEKEE (reference sequence). The V end lost 6 bases, the J end lost 1 base, and 16 bases lay between the germline ends. CDR3 length: 16 residues.

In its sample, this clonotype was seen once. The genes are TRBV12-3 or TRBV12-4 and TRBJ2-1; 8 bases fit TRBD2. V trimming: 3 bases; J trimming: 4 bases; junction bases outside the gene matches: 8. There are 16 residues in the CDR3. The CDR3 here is CASSFPLAGIYNEQFF. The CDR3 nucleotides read TGTGCCAGCAGTTTTCCCTTAGCGGGGATATACAATGAGCAGTTCTTC.